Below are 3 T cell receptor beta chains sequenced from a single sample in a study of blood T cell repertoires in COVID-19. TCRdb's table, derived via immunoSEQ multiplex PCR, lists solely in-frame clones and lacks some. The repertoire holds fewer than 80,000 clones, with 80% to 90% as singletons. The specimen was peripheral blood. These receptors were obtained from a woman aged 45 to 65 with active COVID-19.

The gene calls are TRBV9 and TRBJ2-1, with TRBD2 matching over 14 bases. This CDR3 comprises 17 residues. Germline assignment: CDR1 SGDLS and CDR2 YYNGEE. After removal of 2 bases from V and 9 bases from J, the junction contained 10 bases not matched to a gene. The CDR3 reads CASSVTTSGRARGEQFF. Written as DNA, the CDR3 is TGTGCCAGCAGCGTCACGACTAGCGGGAGGGCCAGGGGTGAGCAGTTCTTC.

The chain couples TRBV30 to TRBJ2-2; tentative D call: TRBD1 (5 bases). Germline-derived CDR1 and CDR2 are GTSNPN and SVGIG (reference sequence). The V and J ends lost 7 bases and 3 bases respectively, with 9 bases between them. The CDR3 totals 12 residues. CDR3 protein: CASPGYTGELFF. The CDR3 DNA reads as TGTGCCTCCCCAGGGTACACCGGGGAGCTGTTTTTT.

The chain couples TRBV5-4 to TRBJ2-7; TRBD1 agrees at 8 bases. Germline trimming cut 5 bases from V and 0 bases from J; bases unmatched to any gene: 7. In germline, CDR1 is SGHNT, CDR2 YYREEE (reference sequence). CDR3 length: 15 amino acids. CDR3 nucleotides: TGTGCCAGCAGTCGTCGACAGGGGATCTCCTACGAGCAGTACTTC. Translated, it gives CASSRRQGISYEQYF.